This TCR beta chain was captured in a study of blood T cell repertoires in COVID-19. Cohort placement rested on clinical history that participants reported themselves. Symptom resolution, clearance, or two negative PCRs marked donors in Cohort 3 as recovered. Per the original data handling: How many nucleated cells were present was estimated from reference gene primer amplification. Here immunoSEQ multiplex PCR was the method, and the copy in TCRdb shows in-frame clones only, minus some. That table furnishes V, J and clone size, whereas the DNA furnished D and trimming. The repertoire has around 300,000 clones, about nine tenths of them found once; the top ten carry about 3%. The CDR3 runs 14 residues. V lost 1 base and J 9 bases, leaving 15 bases between the germline ends. The germline V gene encodes CDR1 SGHTA and CDR2 FQGTGA.

The source of this sequence is a woman between 45 and 65 years old who had recovered from COVID-19. The chain employs TRBV7-3 and TRBJ1-2; D is ambiguous. The sample consisted of PBMCs or T cells enriched from blood (not recorded which). CDR3 bases: TGTGCCAGCAGCTTAAGCCCGGTGGAGTATCGCTACACCTTC. Its protein is CASSLSPVEYRYTF. The full variable domain, with the rest looked up from reference TRBV7-3 and TRBJ1-2, is GAGVSQTPSNKVTEKGKYVELRCDPISGHTALYWYRQSLGQGPEFLIYFQGTGAADDSGLPNDRFFAVRPEGSVSTLKIQRTERGDSAVYLCASSLSPVEYRYTFGSGTRLTVV.